A single sample gave rise to the 13 T cell receptor beta chains below, sequenced in a study of T cell responses to AZD1222 COVID-19 vaccine. The assay was immunoSEQ multiplex PCR, and TCRdb's table has in-frame clones only and misses some. Of 75,000 to 100,000 clones listed, just over 90% are singletons. The sample was peripheral blood, taken on day 0 of AZD1222 vaccination. Receptors originate from an adult in good health.

The chain carries TRBV12-3 or TRBV12-4 and TRBJ1-2, with no clear D. The CDR3 is 12 amino acids. The V end was cut by 5 bases, the J end by 1 base, with 5 bases between. CDR3 DNA sequence: TGTGCCAGCAGTATCCATAACTATGGCTACACCTTC. Protein product: CASSIHNYGYTF.

This clone was counted a single time. The CDR3 bases are TGTGCCATCAGTGAGTCCGGAGACAGGGACGGCTACACCTTC. It encodes CAISESGDRDGYTF. V and J are TRBV10-3 and TRBJ1-2; 7 nucleotides agree with TRBD1. Germline assignment: CDR1 ENHRY and CDR2 SYGVKD. V trimming: 0 bases; J trimming: 8 bases; junction bases outside the gene matches: 6. This CDR3 is 14 amino acids long.

This clone was picked up a small number of times. The chain uses TRBV18 and TRBJ2-1; 7 nucleotides line up with TRBD1. V was clipped by 4 bases and J by 6 bases; unmatched bases: 12. Per germline, CDR1 KGHSH and CDR2 LQKENI. This CDR3 is 16 amino acids long. CDR3 bases: TGTGCCAGCTCACGGTCGACAGGGAGCGGTCGCAATGAGCAGTTCTTC. It is translated as CASSRSTGSGRNEQFF.

The rearrangement joins TRBV3-1 (or the pseudogene TRBV3-2) to TRBJ1-1, with a weak D call TRBD1 (5 bases). Germline-derived CDR1 and CDR2 are LGHDT and YNNKEL (reference sequence). The CDR3 spans 16 residues. The germline V and J ends were trimmed by 0 bases and 5 bases, with 16 bases remaining between them. The CDR3 sequence is CASSQDKGPQSTEAFF. The CDR3, as DNA: TGTGCCAGCAGCCAAGATAAGGGACCCCAGAGTACTGAAGCTTTCTTT.

The rearrangement joins TRBV5-1 to TRBJ1-5, with TRBD1 identical over 10 bases. CDR1 is SGHRS and CDR2 is YFSETQ in the germline V gene. This CDR3 has 17 residues. J lost 2 bases, V lost 4 bases, and 9 bases had no gene match. The CDR3 spells CASSTRQGAEGNQPQHF. The CDR3 region has the DNA TGCGCCAGCAGCACTAGACAGGGGGCAGAGGGCAATCAGCCCCAGCATTTT.

The genes are TRBV28 and TRBJ1-1, with D maybe TRBD1 (5 bases). Germline values: CDR1 MDHEN, CDR2 SYDVKM. The CDR3 consists of 14 residues. Between the trimmed V and J ends, which lost 5 bases and 5 bases, there was a span of 15 bases. DNA for the CDR3: TGTGCCAGCAGTGGGTCCGGGGGAGGGACTGAAGCTTTCTTT. It specifies CASSGSGGGTEAFF.

This clone is a singleton in its sample. The J gene is TRBJ1-1, the V gene TRBV5-1, with unresolved D. The germline V gene encodes CDR1 SGHRS and CDR2 YFSETQ. The CDR3 extends over 13 amino acids. V was clipped by 4 bases and J by 1 base, with 8 bases between them. The CDR3 protein is CASSPSTNTEAFF. The CDR3 coding sequence is TGCGCCAGCAGCCCCTCAACGAACACTGAAGCTTTCTTT.

The V gene is TRBV9, the J gene TRBJ1-5; D unclear. This CDR3 region has 14 residues. Deletions cut 4 bases from V and 2 bases from J, with 10 bases between. From germline, CDR1 is SGDLS and CDR2 YYNGEE. The CDR3 sequence is CASSRDNGNQPQHF. CDR3 coding DNA: TGTGCCAGCAGCAGGGATAATGGCAATCAGCCCCAGCATTTT. Using reference TRBV9 and TRBJ1-5 for the parts outside the CDR3, the full variable domain is DSGVTQTPKHLITATGQRVTLRCSPRSGDLSVYWYQQSLDQGLQFLIQYYNGEERAKGNILERFSAQQFPDLHSELNLSSLELGDSALYFCASSRDNGNQPQHFGDGTRLSIL.

The chain uses TRBV7-9 and TRBJ2-4, with D maybe TRBD1 (6 bases). There are 16 residues in the CDR3. Deletions cut 4 bases from V and 0 bases from J, with 13 bases between. The V gene's germline CDR1 is SEHNR and CDR2 FQNEAQ (reference sequence). The CDR3, as DNA: TGTGCCAGCAGCTCCCGGGACAACGGAGCCAAAAACATTCAGTACTTC. It translates to CASSSRDNGAKNIQYF.

The V call is TRBV6-4, the J call TRBJ1-6; D gene uncertain. In germline, CDR1 is MRHNA, CDR2 SNTAGT. Between the trimmed V and J ends, which lost 2 bases and 5 bases, there was a span of 7 bases. The CDR3 is 14 residues long. The CDR3: CASSDVANNSPLHF. The CDR3 DNA sequence: TGTGCCAGCAGTGACGTGGCAAATAATTCACCCCTCCACTTT.

This clone has a single count. This chain joins TRBV9 and TRBJ2-2; 7 bases are a match to TRBD2. The CDR3 sequence is 18 residues long. The ends lost 3 bases at V and 4 bases at J; junction bases unmatched: 15. Germline CDR1 and CDR2: SGDLS and YYNGEE. DNA for the CDR3: TGTGCCAGCAGCGCCGTCGGCGGCGGGAGCTTCTTCACCGGGGAGCTGTTTTTT. It yields the protein CASSAVGGGSFFTGELFF.

This chain uses TRBV12-5 with TRBJ1-1; D perhaps matches TRBD1 (5 bases). Trimming pared 6 bases from V and 4 bases from J, leaving 27 bases between. CDR3 length equals 18 residues. Germline loops: CDR1 LGHNT, CDR2 FRNRAP. The CDR3 is CASGFRGDTGSGGTEAFF. For the CDR3, the DNA is TGTGCTAGTGGCTTTCGCGGCGACACCGGATCGGGGGGCACTGAAGCTTTCTTT.

CDR3 amino acids: CASSLIGRVGTEAFF. The CDR3 DNA is TGTGCCAGCAGTTTAATAGGCAGGGTTGGAACTGAAGCTTTCTTT. The chain employs TRBV28 and TRBJ1-1, with D possibly TRBD1 on 5 matching bases. There are 15 residues in the CDR3. The ends were cut back, 2 bases at V and 5 bases at J, with 15 bases in the middle. Germline assignment: CDR1 MDHEN and CDR2 SYDVKM. The full variable domain, completed using reference TRBV28 and TRBJ1-1, is DVKVTQSSRYLVKRTGEKVFLECVQDMDHENMFWYRQDPGLGLRLIYFSYDVKMKEKGDIPEGYSVSREKKERFSLILESASTNQTSMYLCASSLIGRVGTEAFFGQGTRLTVV.